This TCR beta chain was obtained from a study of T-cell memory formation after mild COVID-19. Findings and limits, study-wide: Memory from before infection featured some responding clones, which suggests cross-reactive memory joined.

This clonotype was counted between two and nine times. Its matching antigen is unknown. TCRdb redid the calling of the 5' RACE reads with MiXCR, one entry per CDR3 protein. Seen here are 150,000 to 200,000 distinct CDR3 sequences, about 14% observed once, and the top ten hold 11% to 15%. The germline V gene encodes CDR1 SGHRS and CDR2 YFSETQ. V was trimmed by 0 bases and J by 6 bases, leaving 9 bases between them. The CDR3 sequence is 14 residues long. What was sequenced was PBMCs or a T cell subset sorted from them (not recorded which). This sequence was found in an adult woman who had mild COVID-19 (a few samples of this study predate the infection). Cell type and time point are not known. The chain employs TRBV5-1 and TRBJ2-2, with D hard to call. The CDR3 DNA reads TGCGCCAGCAGCTTGGCCCCAATCCCCGGGGAGCTGTTTTTT. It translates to CASSLAPIPGELFF.